These 13 T cell receptor beta chains originate from one sample sequenced in a study of long-term antiretroviral therapy in people with HIV. Samples were assayed with immunoSEQ v3.0 at survey level. Sequencing used immunoSEQ multiplex PCR; TCRdb keeps in-frame clones, though not all of them. The table shows 25,000 to 35,000 clones, with roughly 90% occurring only once. Sequenced material: unsorted PBMCs, taken 1.8 years after starting antiretroviral therapy. The receptors come from a woman aged 18-35 years with HIV.

The chain carries TRBV2 and TRBJ2-3; 10 bases are a match to TRBD1. CDR1 and CDR2 from the germline V gene are SNHLY and FYNNEI. The CDR3 contains 15 residues. The V segment lost 5 bases and the J segment 2 bases; nucleotides outside the gene matches: 4. CDR3: CASSWGQGITDTQYF. The CDR3 DNA reads as TGTGCCAGCAGTTGGGGACAGGGGATCACAGATACGCAGTATTTT.

The chain recombines TRBV18 with TRBJ2-7; tentatively, D is TRBD2 (6 bases). V was cut by 3 bases and J by 2 bases, with 14 bases left in between. The CDR3 sequence is 15 residues long. Per the germline V gene, CDR1 is KGHSH and CDR2 is LQKENI. The CDR3 reads CASSPSGRTTYEQYF. The CDR3 nucleotides read TGTGCCAGCTCACCCTCGGGACGGACTACCTACGAGCAGTACTTC.

The chain carries TRBV21-1 and TRBJ2-5; no DNA check was done on the table's D call, TRBD2. TRBV21-1 is recorded as a pseudogene. This CDR3 comprises 19 residues. Here the CDR3 DNA reads TGTGCCAGCAGCCGCCCGGGACTAGCGGGGGAGGGGTACCAAGAGACCCAGTACTTC. Translation gives CASSRPGLAGEGYQETQYF.

The chain uses TRBV4-2 and TRBJ1-1, with 10 nucleotides matching TRBD1. This CDR3 spans 14 amino acids. CDR1 is LGHNA and CDR2 is YNFKEQ in the germline V gene. V lost 8 bases to trimming and J lost 3 bases; unmatched junction nucleotides: 6. As DNA, the CDR3 is TGTGCCAGCCTCCCAGGGACAGGGGACACTGAAGCTTTCTTT. This translates into CASLPGTGDTEAFF.

This rearrangement joins TRBV28 to TRBJ2-1; D remains unclear. Per germline, CDR1 MDHEN and CDR2 SYDVKM. V lost 5 bases and J lost 10, with 9 bases in between. The CDR3 has 11 residues. CDR3 bases: TGTGCCAGCAGTCACCTAGGGGAGCAGTTCTTC. Residues: CASSHLGEQFF. Full variable domain (rest looked up from reference TRBV28 and TRBJ2-1): DVKVTQSSRYLVKRTGEKVFLECVQDMDHENMFWYRQDPGLGLRLIYFSYDVKMKEKGDIPEGYSVSREKKERFSLILESASTNQTSMYLCASSHLGEQFFGPGTRLTVL.

This chain connects TRBV7-2 to TRBJ2-2, with D tentatively TRBD2 (5 bases). Germline values: CDR1 SGHTA, CDR2 FQGNSA. The CDR3 consists of 16 residues. V gave up 2 bases and J gave up 6 bases, with 16 bases separating them. For the CDR3, the DNA is TGTGCCAGCAGCTTAACTCGCACCAGCGGTGCCGGGGAGCTGTTTTTT. Amino acid sequence: CASSLTRTSGAGELFF.

CDR3 amino acids: CASSLATREEFF. In DNA, the CDR3 is TGCGCCAGCAGCTTGGCCACCCGCGAGGAGTTCTTC. This chain uses TRBV5-1 with TRBJ2-1, with D unresolved. This CDR3 spans 12 amino acids. V gave up 0 bases and J gave up 14 bases, with 12 bases separating them. The germline gives CDR1 SGHRS, CDR2 YFSETQ.

CDR3 coding DNA: TGTGCCAGCAGCCCTCTAGCGGGAGAGTGGGATACGCAGTATTTT. Amino acids: CASSPLAGEWDTQYF. This chain uses TRBV5-8 with TRBJ2-3; 10 bases are shared with TRBD2. The trim removed 4 bases at V and 6 bases at J, leaving 8 bases unmatched. This CDR3 is 15 amino acids long. Germline CDR1 SGHTS, CDR2 YDEGEE.

The rearrangement links TRBV7-2 to TRBJ2-4; D is unresolved. Germline V gene data show CDR1 as SGHTA and CDR2 as FQGNSA. Trimming took off 3 bases at V and 1 base at J, with 7 bases between the two ends. The CDR3 is made up of 14 amino acids. CDR3 DNA sequence: TGTGCCAGCAGCTTTGACTCCGCCAAAAACATTCAGTACTTC. Protein sequence: CASSFDSAKNIQYF.

A single count supports this clone. The chain uses TRBV9 and TRBJ2-3; 12 bases agree with TRBD2. The CDR3 length is 17 residues. CDR1 and CDR2 from the germline V gene are SGDLS and YYNGEE. With V trimmed by 3 bases and J by 7 bases, 12 bases remained unmatched. The CDR3 DNA reads as TGTGCCAGCAGCGGACGGACTAGCGGGACTATACGAAATACGCAGTATTTT. This codes for CASSGRTSGTIRNTQYF.

The J gene is TRBJ2-7, the V gene TRBV28, with 8 bases that match TRBD1. Per the germline V gene, CDR1 is MDHEN and CDR2 is SYDVKM. The CDR3 extends over 17 amino acids. The V and J ends lost 3 bases and 1 base, in that order; junction bases with no gene match: 11. CDR3 loop: CASSFPPRTGSSYEQYF. CDR3 coding DNA: TGTGCCAGCAGTTTCCCCCCCCGGACAGGGTCGTCCTACGAGCAGTACTTC.

This chain uses TRBV5-4 with TRBJ2-2; D is uncertain. V lost 4 bases to trimming and J lost 0 bases, with 10 bases between them. The CDR3 consists of 15 residues. The germline V gene encodes CDR1 SGHNT and CDR2 YYREEE (reference sequence). DNA for the CDR3: TGTGCCAGCAGCCCGGGTCCCTCGAACACCGGGGAGCTGTTTTTT. It specifies CASSPGPSNTGELFF.

The CDR3 sequence is CASSPLPRPLQETQYF. In DNA, the CDR3 is TGTGCCAGCTCACCACTGCCGCGTCCTCTACAAGAGACCCAGTACTTC. This sequence joins TRBV18 and TRBJ2-5; D gene ambiguous. CDR1 and CDR2 (germline): KGHSH, LQKENI. The V end was cut by 1 base, the J end by 2 bases, with 14 bases between. This CDR3 comprises 16 residues. Supplemented by reference TRBV18 and TRBJ2-5, the full variable domain reads NAGVMQNPRHLVRRRGQEARLRCSPMKGHSHVYWYRQLPEEGLKFMVYLQKENIIDESGMPKERFSAEFPKEGPSILRIQQVVRGDSAAYFCASSPLPRPLQETQYFGPGTRLLVL.